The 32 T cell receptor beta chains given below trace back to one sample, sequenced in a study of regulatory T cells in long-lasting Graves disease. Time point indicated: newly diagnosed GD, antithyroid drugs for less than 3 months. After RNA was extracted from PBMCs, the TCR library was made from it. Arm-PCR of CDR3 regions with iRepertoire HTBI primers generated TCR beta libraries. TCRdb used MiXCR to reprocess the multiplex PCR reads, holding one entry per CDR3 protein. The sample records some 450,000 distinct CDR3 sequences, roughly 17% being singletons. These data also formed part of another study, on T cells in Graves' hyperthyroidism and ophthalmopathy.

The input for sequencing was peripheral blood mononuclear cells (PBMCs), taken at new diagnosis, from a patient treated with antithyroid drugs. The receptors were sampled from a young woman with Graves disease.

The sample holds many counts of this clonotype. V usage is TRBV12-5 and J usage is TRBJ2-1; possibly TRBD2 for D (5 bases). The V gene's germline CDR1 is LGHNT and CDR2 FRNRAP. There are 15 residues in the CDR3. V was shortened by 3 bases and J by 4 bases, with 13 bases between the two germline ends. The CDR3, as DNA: TGTGCTAGTGGTTTAGTTCGGGAAGGTTACAATGAGCAGTTCTTC. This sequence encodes CASGLVREGYNEQFF.

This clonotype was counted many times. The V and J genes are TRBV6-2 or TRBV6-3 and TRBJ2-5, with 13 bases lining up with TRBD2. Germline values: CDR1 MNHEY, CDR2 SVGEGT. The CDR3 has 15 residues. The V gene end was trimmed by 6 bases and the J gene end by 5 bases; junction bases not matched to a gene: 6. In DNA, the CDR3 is TGTGCCAGCAGGAGCACTAGCGGGAGGGGGGAGACCCAGTACTTC. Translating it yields CASRSTSGRGETQYF.

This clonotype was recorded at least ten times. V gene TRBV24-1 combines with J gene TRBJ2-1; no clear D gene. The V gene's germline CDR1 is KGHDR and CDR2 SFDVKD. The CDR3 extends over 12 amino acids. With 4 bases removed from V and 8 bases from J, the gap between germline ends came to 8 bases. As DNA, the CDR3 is TGTGCCACCAGTGAATATCTCCATGAGCAGTTCTTC. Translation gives CATSEYLHEQFF.

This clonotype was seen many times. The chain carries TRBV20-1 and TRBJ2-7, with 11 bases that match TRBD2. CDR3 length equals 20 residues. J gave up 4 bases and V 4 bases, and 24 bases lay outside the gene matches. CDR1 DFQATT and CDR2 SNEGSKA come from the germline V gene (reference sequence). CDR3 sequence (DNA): TGCAGTGCTATCCCTCTATGGGACCAGGGACTAGCGGAGGAACGGTACGAGCAGTACTTC. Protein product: CSAIPLWDQGLAEERYEQYF.

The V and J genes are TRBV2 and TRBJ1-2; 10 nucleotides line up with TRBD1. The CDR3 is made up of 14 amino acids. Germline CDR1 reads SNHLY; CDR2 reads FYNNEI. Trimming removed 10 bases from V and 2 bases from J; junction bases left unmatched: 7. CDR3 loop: CATSGTGENYGYTF. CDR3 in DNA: TGTGCCACCTCCGGGACAGGGGAGAACTATGGCTACACCTTC.

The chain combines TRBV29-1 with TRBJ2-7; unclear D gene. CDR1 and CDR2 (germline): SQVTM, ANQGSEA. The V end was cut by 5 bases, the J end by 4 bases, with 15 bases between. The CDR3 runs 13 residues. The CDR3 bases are TGCAGCGTTCGAGGTGAAACTCCATACGAGCAGTACTTC. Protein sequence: CSVRGETPYEQYF.

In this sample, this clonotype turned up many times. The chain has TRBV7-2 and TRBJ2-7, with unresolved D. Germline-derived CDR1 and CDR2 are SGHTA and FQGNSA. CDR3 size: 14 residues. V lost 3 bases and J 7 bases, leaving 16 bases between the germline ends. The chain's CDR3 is CASSLGGAMGEQYF. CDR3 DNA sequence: TGTGCCAGCAGCTTGGGCGGAGCCATGGGGGAGCAGTACTTC.

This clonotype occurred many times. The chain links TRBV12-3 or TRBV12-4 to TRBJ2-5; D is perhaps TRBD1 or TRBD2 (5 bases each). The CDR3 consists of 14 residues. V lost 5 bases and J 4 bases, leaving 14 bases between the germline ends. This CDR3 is CASSSRDRLETQYF. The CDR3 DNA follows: TGTGCCAGCAGTAGCCGGGACCGACTAGAGACCCAGTACTTC.

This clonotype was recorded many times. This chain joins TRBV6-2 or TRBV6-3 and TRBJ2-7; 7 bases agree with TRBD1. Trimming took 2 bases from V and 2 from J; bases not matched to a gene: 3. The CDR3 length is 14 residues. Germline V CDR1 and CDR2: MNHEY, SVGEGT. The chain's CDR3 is CASSYGQGAYEQYF. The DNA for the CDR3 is TGTGCCAGCAGTTACGGGCAGGGGGCCTACGAGCAGTACTTC.

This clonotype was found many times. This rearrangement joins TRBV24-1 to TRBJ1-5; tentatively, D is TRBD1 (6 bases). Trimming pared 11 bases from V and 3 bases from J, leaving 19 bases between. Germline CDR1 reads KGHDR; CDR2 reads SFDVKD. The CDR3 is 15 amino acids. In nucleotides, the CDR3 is TGTGCCATCGGTTCAGGGGCAGGAAACAATCAGCCCCAGCATTTT. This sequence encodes CAIGSGAGNNQPQHF.

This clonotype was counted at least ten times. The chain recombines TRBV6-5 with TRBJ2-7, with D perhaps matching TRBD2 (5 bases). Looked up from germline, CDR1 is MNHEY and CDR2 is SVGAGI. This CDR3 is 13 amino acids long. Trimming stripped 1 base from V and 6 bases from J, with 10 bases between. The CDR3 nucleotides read TGTGCCAGCAGTTACTATCGGGGAAGCGAGCAGTACTTC. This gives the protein CASSYYRGSEQYF.

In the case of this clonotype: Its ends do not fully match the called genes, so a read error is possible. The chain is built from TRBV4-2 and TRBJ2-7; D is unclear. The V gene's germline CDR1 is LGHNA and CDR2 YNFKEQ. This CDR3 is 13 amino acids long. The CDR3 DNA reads TGCGCCAGCAGCCAAGGCCCCGGGTACGAGCAGTACTTC. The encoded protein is CASSQGPGYEQYF.

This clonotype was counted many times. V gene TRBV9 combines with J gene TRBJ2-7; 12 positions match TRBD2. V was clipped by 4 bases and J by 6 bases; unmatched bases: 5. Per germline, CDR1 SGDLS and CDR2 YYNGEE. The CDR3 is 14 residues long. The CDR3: CASSFRTSGAEQYF. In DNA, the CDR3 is TGTGCCAGCAGCTTCCGGACTAGCGGGGCCGAGCAGTACTTC.

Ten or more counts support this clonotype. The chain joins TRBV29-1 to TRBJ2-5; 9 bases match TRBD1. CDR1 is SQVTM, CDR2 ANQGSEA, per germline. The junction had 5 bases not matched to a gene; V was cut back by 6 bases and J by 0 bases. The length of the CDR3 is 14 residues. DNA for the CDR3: TGCAGCGTGACCGGGACAGGGAACCAAGAGACCCAGTACTTC. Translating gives CSVTGTGNQETQYF.

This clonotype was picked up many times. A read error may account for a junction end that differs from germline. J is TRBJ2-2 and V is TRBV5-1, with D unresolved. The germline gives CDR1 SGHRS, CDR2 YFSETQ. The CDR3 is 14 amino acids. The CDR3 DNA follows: TGTGCCAGCAGCGCAAGAGCGACGGCCGGGGAGCTGTTTTTT. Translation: CASSARATAGELFF.

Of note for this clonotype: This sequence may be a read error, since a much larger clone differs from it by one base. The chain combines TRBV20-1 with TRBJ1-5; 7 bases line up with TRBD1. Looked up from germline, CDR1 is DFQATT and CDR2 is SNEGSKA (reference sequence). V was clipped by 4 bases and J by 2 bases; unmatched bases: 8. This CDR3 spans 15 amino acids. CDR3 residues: CSAKGIGGRNQPQHF. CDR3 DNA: TGCAGTGCTAAAGGGATAGGGGGCCGCAATCAGCCCCAGCATTTT.

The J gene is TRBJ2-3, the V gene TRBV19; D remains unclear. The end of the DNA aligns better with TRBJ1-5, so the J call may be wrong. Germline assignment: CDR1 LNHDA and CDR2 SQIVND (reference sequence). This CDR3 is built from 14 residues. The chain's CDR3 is CASMATVSTDTQHF. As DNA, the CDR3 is TGTGCCAGTATGGCGACGGTTAGCACAGATACGCAGCATTTT.

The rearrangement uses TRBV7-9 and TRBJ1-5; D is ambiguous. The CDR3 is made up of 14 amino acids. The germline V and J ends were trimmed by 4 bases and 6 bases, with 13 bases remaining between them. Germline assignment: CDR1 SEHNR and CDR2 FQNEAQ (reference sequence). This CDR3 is CASSYGEIGQPQHF. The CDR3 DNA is TGTGCCAGCAGCTATGGGGAAATCGGTCAGCCCCAGCATTTT.

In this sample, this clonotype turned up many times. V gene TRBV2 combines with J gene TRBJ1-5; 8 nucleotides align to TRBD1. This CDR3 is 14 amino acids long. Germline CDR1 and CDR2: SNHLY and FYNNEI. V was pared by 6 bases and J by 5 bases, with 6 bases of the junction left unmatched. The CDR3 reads CASREGTGYQPQHF. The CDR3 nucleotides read TGTGCCAGCAGAGAGGGGACAGGATATCAGCCCCAGCATTTT.

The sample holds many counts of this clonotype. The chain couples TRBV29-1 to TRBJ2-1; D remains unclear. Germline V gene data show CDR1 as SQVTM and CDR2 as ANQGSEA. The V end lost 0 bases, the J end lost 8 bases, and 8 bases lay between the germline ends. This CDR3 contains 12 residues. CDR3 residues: CSVEENGYEQFF. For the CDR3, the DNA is TGCAGCGTTGAAGAAAACGGCTATGAGCAGTTCTTC.

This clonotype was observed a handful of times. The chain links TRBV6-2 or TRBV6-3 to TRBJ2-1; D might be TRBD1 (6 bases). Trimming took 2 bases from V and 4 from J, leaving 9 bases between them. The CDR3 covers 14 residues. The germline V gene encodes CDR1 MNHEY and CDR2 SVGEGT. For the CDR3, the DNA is TGTGCCAGCAGTTACCGCGGACAGTACAATGAGCAGTTCTTC. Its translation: CASSYRGQYNEQFF.

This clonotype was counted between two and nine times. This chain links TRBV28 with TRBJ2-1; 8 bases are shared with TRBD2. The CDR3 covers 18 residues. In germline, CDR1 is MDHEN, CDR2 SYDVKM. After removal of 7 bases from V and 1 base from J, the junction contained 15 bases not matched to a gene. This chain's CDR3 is CASNSRGLVGGSYNEQFF. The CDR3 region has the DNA TGTGCCAGCAATTCCCGGGGACTAGTCGGTGGGTCCTACAATGAGCAGTTCTTC. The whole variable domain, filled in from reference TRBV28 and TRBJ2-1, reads DVKVTQSSRYLVKRTGEKVFLECVQDMDHENMFWYRQDPGLGLRLIYFSYDVKMKEKGDIPEGYSVSREKKERFSLILESASTNQTSMYLCASNSRGLVGGSYNEQFFGPGTRLTVL.

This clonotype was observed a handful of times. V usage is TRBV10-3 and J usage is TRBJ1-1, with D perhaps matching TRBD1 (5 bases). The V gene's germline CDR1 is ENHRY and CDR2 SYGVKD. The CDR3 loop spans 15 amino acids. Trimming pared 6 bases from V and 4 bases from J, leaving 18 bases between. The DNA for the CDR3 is TGTGCCATCAGAGAGACCTTTGCGGGGCGCACTGAAGCTTTCTTT. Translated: CAIRETFAGRTEAFF.

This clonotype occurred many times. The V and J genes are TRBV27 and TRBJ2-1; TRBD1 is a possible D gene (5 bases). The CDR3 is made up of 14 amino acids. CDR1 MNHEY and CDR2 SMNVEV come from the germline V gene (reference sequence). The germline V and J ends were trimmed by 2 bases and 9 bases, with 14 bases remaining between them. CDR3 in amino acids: CASSLGAGVGEQFF. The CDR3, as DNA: TGTGCCAGCAGTTTAGGGGCCGGCGTAGGTGAGCAGTTCTTC.

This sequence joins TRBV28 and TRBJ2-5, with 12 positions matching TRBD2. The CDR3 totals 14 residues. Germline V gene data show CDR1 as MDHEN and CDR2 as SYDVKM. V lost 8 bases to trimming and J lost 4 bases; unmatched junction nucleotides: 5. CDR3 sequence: CASRTSGIRETQYF. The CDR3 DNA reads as TGTGCCAGCCGGACTAGCGGGATTCGAGAGACCCAGTACTTC.

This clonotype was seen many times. The CDR3: CASSPTGYNYGYTF. The CDR3 nucleotides read TGTGCCAGCAGTCCGACAGGGTATAACTATGGCTACACCTTC. V is TRBV2 and J is TRBJ1-2; 7 nucleotides agree with TRBD1. J gave up 1 base and V 5 bases, and 4 bases lay outside the gene matches. Germline CDR1 SNHLY, CDR2 FYNNEI. This CDR3 comprises 14 residues.

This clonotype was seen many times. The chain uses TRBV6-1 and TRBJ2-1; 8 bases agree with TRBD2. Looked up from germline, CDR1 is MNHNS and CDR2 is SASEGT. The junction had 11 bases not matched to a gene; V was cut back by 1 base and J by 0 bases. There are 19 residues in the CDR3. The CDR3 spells CASSEDRASGPPSYNEQFF. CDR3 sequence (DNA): TGTGCCAGCAGTGAAGATCGGGCTAGCGGGCCTCCCTCCTACAATGAGCAGTTCTTC.

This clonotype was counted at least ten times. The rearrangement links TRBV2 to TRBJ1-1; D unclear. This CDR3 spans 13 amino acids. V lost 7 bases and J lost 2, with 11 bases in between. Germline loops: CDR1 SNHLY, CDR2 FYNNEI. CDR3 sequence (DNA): TGTGCCAGCAATAGCGGGAGAAACACTGAAGCTTTCTTT. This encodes CASNSGRNTEAFF.

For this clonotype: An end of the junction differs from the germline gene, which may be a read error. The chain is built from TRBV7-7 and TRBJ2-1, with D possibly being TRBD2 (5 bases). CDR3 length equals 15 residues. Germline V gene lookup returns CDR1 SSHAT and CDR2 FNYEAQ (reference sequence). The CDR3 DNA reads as TGTGCTAGCAGCCCTTCATCGGGATTCAACAATGAGCAGTTCTTC. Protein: CASSPSSGFNNEQFF. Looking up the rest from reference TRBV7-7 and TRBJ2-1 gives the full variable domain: GAGVSQSPRYKVTKRGQDVTLRCDPISSHATLYWYQQALGQGPEFLTYFNYEAQPDKSGLPSDRFSAERPEGSISTLTIQRTEQRDSAMYRCASSPSSGFNNEQFFGPGTRLTVL.

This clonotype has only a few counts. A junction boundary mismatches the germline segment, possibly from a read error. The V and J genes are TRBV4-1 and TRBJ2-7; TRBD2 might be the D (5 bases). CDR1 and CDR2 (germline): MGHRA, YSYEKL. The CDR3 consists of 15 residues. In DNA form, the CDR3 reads TGCGCCAGCAGCGAAGACTACCACAGCTCCTACGAGCAGTACTTC. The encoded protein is CASSEDYHSSYEQYF.

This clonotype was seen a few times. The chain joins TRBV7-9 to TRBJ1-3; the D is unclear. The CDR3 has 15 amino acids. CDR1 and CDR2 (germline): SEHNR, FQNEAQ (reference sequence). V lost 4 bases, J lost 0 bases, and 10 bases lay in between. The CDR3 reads CASSSNRASGNTIYF. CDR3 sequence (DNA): TGTGCCAGCAGCTCGAACAGAGCCTCTGGAAACACCATATATTTT. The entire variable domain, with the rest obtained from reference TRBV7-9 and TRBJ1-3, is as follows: DTGVSQNPRHKITKRGQNVTFRCDPISEHNRLYWYRQTLGQGPEFLTYFQNEAQLEKSRLLSDRFSAERPKGSFSTLEIQRTEQGDSAMYLCASSSNRASGNTIYFGEGSWLTVV.

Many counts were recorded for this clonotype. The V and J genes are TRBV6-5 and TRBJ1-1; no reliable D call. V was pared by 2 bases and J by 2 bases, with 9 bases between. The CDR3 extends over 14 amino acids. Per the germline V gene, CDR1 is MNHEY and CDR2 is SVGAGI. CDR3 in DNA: TGTGCCAGCAGTTACGCTCCCACCAACACTGAAGCTTTCTTT. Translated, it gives CASSYAPTNTEAFF.